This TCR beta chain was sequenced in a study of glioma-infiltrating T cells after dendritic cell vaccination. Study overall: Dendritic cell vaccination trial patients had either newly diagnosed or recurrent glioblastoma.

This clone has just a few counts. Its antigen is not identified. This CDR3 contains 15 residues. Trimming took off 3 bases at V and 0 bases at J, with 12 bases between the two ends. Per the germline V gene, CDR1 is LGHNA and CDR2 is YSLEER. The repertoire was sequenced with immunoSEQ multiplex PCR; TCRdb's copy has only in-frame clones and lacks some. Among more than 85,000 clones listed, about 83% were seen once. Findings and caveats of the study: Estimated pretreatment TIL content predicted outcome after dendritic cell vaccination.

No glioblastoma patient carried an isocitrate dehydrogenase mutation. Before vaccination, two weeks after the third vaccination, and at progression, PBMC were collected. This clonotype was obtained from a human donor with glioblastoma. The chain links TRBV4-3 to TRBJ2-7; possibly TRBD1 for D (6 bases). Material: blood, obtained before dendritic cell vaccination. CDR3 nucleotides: TGCGCCAGCAGCCACAACAGGGCCACCTCCTACGAGCAGTACTTC. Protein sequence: CASSHNRATSYEQYF.